This is a list of T cell receptor beta chains from one sample in a study of shared clonotypes between healthy human individuals. Generated by immunoSEQ multiplex PCR, the TCRdb table keeps only in-frame clones and is missing some. Of about 1.1 million clones listed, 60% to 80% are singletons. Sequenced material: memory CD4+ T cells from PBMCs. The source is a man younger than 30 in good health. Some clones in this sample may be carry-over from other donors' samples. CDR3s include the opening cysteine and the closing phenylalanine or tryptophan. Fields, in order: D gene, J gene, V gene, clone size, CDR3 DNA, CDR3 protein. A D gene is named only where the DNA matches it firmly. Size values are once, few and many counts, or a class for expanded clones, and some rows have none.

>TRBD2|TRBJ2-7|TRBV27|-
TGTGCCAGCAGTTTAGGACTAGCGGGAGGGCACAACTACGAGCAGTACTTC
CASSLGLAGGHNYEQYF
>TRBD2|TRBJ2-1|TRBV7-3|-
TGTGCCAGCAGCTTATGGGGAGGGATTATAGGGTCCTACAATGAGCAGTTCTTC
CASSLWGGIIGSYNEQFF
>-|TRBJ2-3|TRBV4-2|once
TGTGCCAGCAGCCTGCGGATACGGGGAGATACGCAGTATTTT
CASSLRIRGDTQYF
>-|TRBJ2-1|TRBV5-6|-
TGTGCCAGCAGCCCGGGACTTTCCAATGAGCAGTTCTTC
CASSPGLSNEQFF
>-|TRBJ2-7|TRBV6-1|-
TGTGCCAGCAGTGGGTCGACTCAGGGAGCCTACGAGCAGTACTTC
CASSGSTQGAYEQYF
>TRBD1|TRBJ2-1|TRBV19|-
TGTGCCAGGCAGAGGGACAGGGTGTTTTCCGAGCAGTTCTTC
CARQRDRVFSEQFF
>-|TRBJ2-5|TRBV5-1|-
TGCGCCAGCAGCTTGGGGTCTTGGGCGGGACAAGAGACCCAGTACTTC
CASSLGSWAGQETQYF
>-|TRBJ1-3|TRBV28|-
TGTGCCAGCAGTACGTGGGACGGATACTCTGGAAACACCATATATTTT
CASSTWDGYSGNTIYF
>-|TRBJ2-2|TRBV6-5|-
TGTGCCAGCAGTTACGGCCCCTCTACCGGGGAGCTGTTTTTT
CASSYGPSTGELFF
>TRBD1|TRBJ1-1|TRBV7-9|once
TGTGCCAGCAGCTTAGCGTCAGGGGGCACCACTGAAGCTTTCTTT
CASSLASGGTTEAFF
>TRBD2|TRBJ2-3|TRBV5-8|-
TGTGCCAGCAGCTCCCTAGCGGGAGCTAATACGCAGTATTTT
CASSSLAGANTQYF
>-|TRBJ2-5|TRBV30|-
TGTGCCTGGAGTGTACAGTCTCAAGAGACCCAGTACTTC
CAWSVQSQETQYF
>TRBD1|TRBJ2-1|TRBV5-1|-
TGCGCCAGCAGCTCCGGGACAGGGATGGATAATGAGCAGTTCTTC
CASSSGTGMDNEQFF
>TRBD1|TRBJ1-3|TRBV30|-
TGTGCCTGGACCGCCGGACAGGGGCAGATTGGAAACACCATATATTTT
CAWTAGQGQIGNTIYF
>-|TRBJ2-1|TRBV5-4|-
TGTGCCAGCAGCTCGGTGGGCAATGAGCAGTTCTTC
CASSSVGNEQFF
>-|TRBJ2-3|TRBV4-3|-
TGCGCCAGCAAGTTAAGAGGCCTTTCCACAGATACGCAGTATTTT
CASKLRGLSTDTQYF
>-|TRBJ2-3|TRBV9|-
TGTGCCAGCAGCGTAGCCGGGGGTACTAGCACAGATACGCAGTATTTT
CASSVAGGTSTDTQYF
>-|TRBJ2-7|TRBV28|-
TGTGCCAGCAGTTTATTAACCCGCCAAGCGGGCGAGCAGTACTTC
CASSLLTRQAGEQYF
>-|TRBJ2-5|TRBV18|-
TGTGCCAGCTCACCAGAGGGTCGGGAGACCCAGTACTTC
CASSPEGRETQYF
>-|TRBJ1-4|TRBV4-1|-
TGCGCCAGCAGCCAAGATTGGGCAAACTCTAAACTGTTTTTT
CASSQDWANSKLFF
>-|TRBJ2-3|TRBV21-1|-
TGTGCCAGCATCACCCTTGGTACGCAGTATTTT
CASITLGTQYF
>-|TRBJ2-7|TRBV6-1|-
TGTGCCACCGGTTGGGACGAGCAGTACTTC
CATGWDEQYF